Listed below are T cell receptor beta chains from one sample, sequenced in a study of blood T cells in healthy people across ages. TCRdb re-derived calls from the 5' RACE reads in MiXCR, one entry per CDR3 protein. The sample has 780,000 or so distinct CDR3 sequences; roughly 25% are singletons. These data are also associated with another study on T cells of mothers and their children.

The sample taken for sequencing was blood. The receptor set was obtained from a boy under 18 in good health. Each CDR3 is given with its conserved first and last residue. Each record gives: V gene, J gene, clone size, D gene, CDR3 protein, CDR3 DNA. A D gene is named only where the DNA matches it firmly. Clone size is stated in some rows and not others, as once, few, many or a class when expanded.

TRBV15	TRBJ1-2	few	NA	CATSREQRDGYTF	TGTGCCACCAGCAGAGAACAACGCGATGGCTACACCTTC
TRBV13	TRBJ2-5	many	TRBD1	CASSTGAETQYF	TGTGCCAGCAGTACAGGGGCAGAGACCCAGTACTTC
TRBV11-2	TRBJ2-5	NA	TRBD1	CTSSLVGTAKETQYF	TGTACCAGCAGCTTAGTCGGGACAGCGAAAGAGACCCAGTACTTC
TRBV20-1	TRBJ2-7	few	TRBD1	CSAPEHRGSRPYEQYF	TGCAGTGCCCCTGAACACAGGGGGAGTAGGCCCTACGAGCAGTACTTC
TRBV9	TRBJ2-1	NA	TRBD2	CASSERLAGTYNEQFF	TGTGCCAGCAGCGAGCGACTAGCGGGGACCTACAATGAGCAGTTCTTC
TRBV6-2/TRBV6-3	TRBJ2-4	NA	TRBD1	CASRGTATNIQYF	TGTGCCAGCAGAGGGACAGCGACAAACATTCAGTACTTC
TRBV29-1	TRBJ2-5	NA	NA	CSTREETQYF	TGCAGCACAAGAGAGGAGACCCAGTACTTC
TRBV29-1	TRBJ2-7	few	NA	CSVVHDYEQYF	TGCAGCGTTGTCCACGACTACGAGCAGTACTTC
TRBV12-3/TRBV12-4	TRBJ1-4	few	NA	CASSFGADNEKLFF	TGTGCCAGCAGTTTTGGGGCAGATAATGAAAAACTGTTTTTT
TRBV18	TRBJ1-1	few	TRBD1	CASSSYPGGSTEAFF	TGTGCCAGCTCATCCTATCCAGGGGGAAGCACTGAAGCTTTCTTT
TRBV7-8	TRBJ2-7	few	TRBD1	CASSLASGTGVRRYEQYF	TGTGCCAGCAGCTTAGCGTCCGGGACAGGGGTTAGGCGCTACGAGCAGTACTTC
TRBV6-5	TRBJ2-7	NA	NA	CASSYFSNPRDPRGEQYF	TGTGCCAGCAGTTACTTCTCGAACCCCAGGGATCCTCGAGGAGAGCAGTACTTC
TRBV20-1	TRBJ2-7	many	NA	CSARDSGRASYEQYF	TGCAGTGCTAGAGATTCGGGAAGGGCATCCTACGAGCAGTACTTC
TRBV9	TRBJ2-1	NA	NA	CASSVFPTAPRELEGYEQFF	TGTGCCAGCAGCGTCTTCCCCACCGCGCCCCGGGAACTAGAGGGGTATGAGCAGTTCTTC
TRBV5-1	TRBJ1-5	once	NA	CASSLGRDGTNQPQHF	TGCGCCAGCAGCCTGGGCCGGGACGGAACCAATCAGCCCCAGCATTTT
TRBV27	TRBJ1-1	NA	TRBD1	CAGQKLPQGARTEAFF	TGTGCCGGCCAAAAACTCCCGCAGGGGGCGAGAACTGAAGCTTTCTTT
TRBV14	TRBJ2-5	few	TRBD1	CASSQVVGGWNEQYF	TGTGCCAGCAGCCAAGTGGTAGGGGGCTGGAATGAGCAGTACTTC
TRBV20-1	TRBJ2-1	few	NA	CSARDTGGLGFEQFF	TGCAGTGCTAGAGATACCGGGGGCCTCGGTTTTGAGCAGTTCTTC
TRBV5-1	TRBJ2-1	few	TRBD1	CASSLGDRFNEQFF	TGCGCCAGCAGCTTGGGGGACAGGTTCAATGAGCAGTTCTTC
TRBV18	TRBJ2-3	NA	NA	CASSPREWQYTDTQYF	TGTGCCAGCTCACCAAGGGAGTGGCAGTACACAGATACGCAGTATTTT
TRBV28	TRBJ2-4	NA	NA	CASSLLDLKQIPYF	TGTGCCAGCAGTTTACTTGACCTCAAACAGATTCCGTACTTC
TRBV28	TRBJ2-3	few	TRBD2	CASTPGSGGGTDTQYF	TGTGCCAGCACCCCGGGTAGCGGGGGCGGCACAGATACGCAGTATTTT
TRBV29-1	TRBJ1-1	once	NA	CSVDEGIATEAFF	TGCAGCGTTGACGAGGGAATAGCCACTGAAGCTTTCTTT
TRBV5-6	TRBJ2-1	few	NA	CASTQGGWNEQFF	TGTGCCAGCACCCAGGGAGGTTGGAATGAGCAGTTCTTC
TRBV7-2	TRBJ2-1	few	TRBD2	CASSLDGLGGGEQFF	TGTGCCAGCAGCTTAGACGGACTAGGAGGCGGTGAGCAGTTCTTC
TRBV29-1	TRBJ2-7	few	NA	CSVQRQANSYEQYF	TGCAGCGTTCAACGACAGGCGAACTCCTACGAGCAGTACTTC
TRBV16	TRBJ1-2	NA	NA	CASSLQINYGYTF	TGTGCCAGCAGCCTCCAAATTAACTATGGCTACACCTTC
TRBV4-3	TRBJ2-4	few	TRBD2	CASSQDRFGEGNIQYF	TGCGCCAGCAGCCAAGATCGATTTGGGGAGGGAAACATTCAGTACTTC
TRBV3-1	TRBJ1-1	many	NA	CASSTGTENTEAFF	TGTGCCAGCAGCACCGGGACGGAGAACACTGAAGCTTTCTTT
TRBV20-1	TRBJ2-5	NA	NA	CSASPIVGGLGGETQYF	TGCAGTGCTAGCCCCATAGTAGGGGGTTTGGGTGGAGAGACCCAGTACTTC
TRBV7-2	TRBJ1-1	NA	NA	CASSLALWGLNTEAFF	TGTGCCAGCAGCTTAGCGCTGTGGGGACTCAACACTGAAGCTTTCTTT
TRBV10-3	TRBJ2-7	few	NA	CATGGASPGYEQYF	TGTGCCACGGGTGGGGCTAGCCCTGGCTACGAGCAGTACTTC
TRBV4-3	TRBJ2-1	few	TRBD2	CASSQDLTGASGGRPYNEQFF	TGCGCCAGCAGCCAAGACCTAACTGGGGCTAGCGGGGGGAGACCCTACAATGAGCAGTTCTTC
TRBV11-2	TRBJ2-3	few	TRBD2	CASRPPGLAGETQYF	TGTGCCAGCAGACCACCGGGACTAGCGGGGGAAACGCAGTATTTT
TRBV28	TRBJ2-6	once	NA	CASSFRVTHLSGANVLTF	TGTGCCAGCAGTTTCAGGGTGACACATCTCTCTGGGGCCAACGTCCTGACTTTC
TRBV12-3/TRBV12-4	TRBJ2-5	few	TRBD1	CASSSDRGYQETQYF	TGTGCCAGCAGCTCGGACAGGGGATACCAAGAGACCCAGTACTTC
TRBV6-2/TRBV6-3	TRBJ2-7	NA	TRBD1	CASSYSSLDRGKEWEQYF	TGTGCCAGCAGTTACTCCTCCTTGGACAGGGGAAAGGAGTGGGAGCAGTACTTC
TRBV9	TRBJ2-1	NA	NA	CASSVAKDTRGIYNEQFF	TGTGCCAGCAGCGTAGCTAAGGACACCCGGGGAATATACAATGAGCAGTTCTTC
TRBV2	TRBJ2-4	NA	NA	CASSETAVKNIQYF	TGTGCCAGCAGTGAAACAGCGGTCAAAAACATTCAGTACTTC
TRBV4-2	TRBJ2-7	NA	TRBD2	CASSQDFGGGPYEQHF	TGTGCCAGCAGCCAAGATTTCGGGGGAGGGCCGTACGAGCAGCACTTC
TRBV18	TRBJ2-7	few	TRBD1	CASSPDRTHEQYF	TGTGCCAGCTCACCGGACAGGACCCACGAGCAGTACTTC
TRBV11-2	TRBJ1-4	few	TRBD1	CASSLGQGLNEKLFF	TGTGCCAGCAGCCTGGGACAGGGGTTGAATGAAAAACTGTTTTTT
TRBV9	TRBJ2-2	NA	NA	CASSVMGVAGELFF	TGTGCCAGCAGCGTTATGGGGGTGGCCGGGGAGCTGTTTTTT
TRBV5-6	TRBJ2-2	few	NA	CASSLSMANTGELFF	TGTGCCAGCAGCTTAAGTATGGCGAACACCGGGGAGCTGTTTTTT
TRBV29-1	TRBJ2-1	few	NA	CSVTGPGEQFF	TGCAGCGTCACAGGGCCCGGTGAGCAGTTCTTC
TRBV7-2	TRBJ2-5	once	TRBD2	CASSRVSGLAKGTQYF	TGTGCCAGCAGCCGTGTCTCGGGACTAGCGAAAGGGACCCAGTACTTC
TRBV24-1	TRBJ1-2	few	NA	CATSDPGGGIDGYTF	TGTGCCACTAGTGACCCTGGTGGGGGTATCGATGGCTACACCTTC
TRBV20-1	TRBJ2-3	NA	NA	CSARDSSTGTDTQYF	TGCAGTGCTAGAGATTCTTCGACAGGCACAGATACGCAGTATTTT
TRBV29-1	TRBJ2-1	few	TRBD1	CSVDVRQGRTYNEQFF	TGCAGCGTTGATGTCCGACAGGGGCGGACCTACAATGAGCAGTTCTTC
TRBV29-1	TRBJ2-7	NA	TRBD2	CSVGGELGGGQGEQYF	TGCAGCGTTGGAGGAGAACTTGGCGGGGGGCAGGGCGAGCAGTACTTC
TRBV10-3	TRBJ2-1	NA	NA	CAISEFGRSNEQFF	TGTGCCATCAGTGAGTTTGGTCGAAGCAATGAGCAGTTCTTC
TRBV28	TRBJ2-5	few	NA	CASTTGTYQETQYF	TGTGCCAGCACGACCGGGACTTACCAAGAGACCCAGTACTTC
TRBV7-8	TRBJ2-5	few	TRBD1	CASSLKGTGDQETQYF	TGTGCCAGCAGCCTAAAGGGGACAGGGGATCAAGAGACCCAGTACTTC
TRBV21-1	TRBJ1-6	NA	NA	CASSNLDRAYGNSPLHF	TGTGCCAGCAGCAATCTAGACAGGGCCTATGGTAATTCACCCCTCCACTTT
TRBV5-1	TRBJ2-3	NA	NA	CASSLALAADTQYF	TGCGCCAGCAGCTTGGCACTAGCAGCAGATACGCAGTATTTT
TRBV3-1	TRBJ2-1	few	NA	CASSSFTPVSEQFF	TGTGCCAGCAGCTCATTTACACCGGTCAGTGAGCAGTTCTTC
TRBV27	TRBJ1-6	NA	NA	CASSMGSYNSPLHF	TGTGCCAGCAGTATGGGATCGTATAATTCACCCCTCCACTTT
TRBV7-8	TRBJ2-3	once	TRBD2	CASSLVSGGADTQYF	TGTGCCAGCAGCTTAGTAAGCGGGGGGGCAGATACGCAGTATTTT
TRBV4-3	TRBJ2-7	few	NA	CASSQEAGGDYEQYF	TGCGCCAGCAGCCAAGAAGCCGGGGGCGACTACGAGCAGTACTTC
TRBV15	TRBJ2-5	NA	NA	CATRGHSVQTQYF	TGTGCCACCAGAGGACACTCTGTGCAGACCCAGTACTTC